The following is a T cell receptor beta chain sequence with its context. This record comes from a study of CD8 T cells in ankylosing spondylitis. The CDR3 spans 16 residues. The V gene end was trimmed by 5 bases and the J gene end by 7 bases; junction bases not matched to a gene: 10. In TCRdb, the 5' RACE reads were re-called with MiXCR into one record per CDR3 protein. The sample yields around 340,000 distinct CDR3 sequences, roughly 20% seen once. This TCR was recovered from a male donor with ankylosing spondylitis or in good health (not recorded which). Sequencing was performed on blood, either unsorted or a sorted T cell fraction (not recorded which). The J gene is TRBJ1-4, the V gene TRBV12-3 or TRBV12-4; TRBD1 matches at 10 bases. The CDR3 sequence: CASSHRTGTGVEKLFF. In nucleotides, the CDR3 is TGTGCCAGCAGTCATAGAACCGGGACAGGGGTTGAAAAACTGTTTTTT.